The 18 T cell receptor beta chains reported below all come from one sample, sequenced in a study of T cell responses to AZD1222 COVID-19 vaccine. The data were produced by immunoSEQ multiplex PCR, yet TCRdb's version contains in-frame clones alone and is incomplete. Altogether about 130,000 clones are present, 93% being singletons, with the ten largest covering about 8.6%. The sample in question was peripheral blood, obtained on day 0 of AZD1222 vaccination. The receptors here all came from an adult in good health.

The chain has TRBV11-2 and TRBJ2-1, with D perhaps matching TRBD2 (6 bases). CDR1 is SGHAT, CDR2 FQNNGV, per germline. The CDR3 sequence is 15 residues long. Trimming removed 5 bases at V and 10 bases at J, with 21 bases between. The CDR3 sequence: CASSGTGTPRDEQFF. The CDR3, as DNA: TGTGCCAGCAGCGGGACTGGGACCCCGAGGGACGAGCAGTTCTTC.

This chain joins TRBV19 and TRBJ1-5, with 10 nucleotides matching TRBD1. The trim removed 4 bases at V and 7 bases at J, leaving 7 bases unmatched. Germline V lookup: CDR1 LNHDA, CDR2 SQIVND (reference sequence). The CDR3 sequence is 15 residues long. CDR3 sequence: CASSTGDRGIQPQHF. For the CDR3, the DNA is TGTGCCAGTAGTACGGGGGACAGGGGAATACAGCCCCAGCATTTT.

The chain links TRBV5-6 to TRBJ1-1; D is ambiguous. This CDR3 contains 14 residues. Trimming removed 0 bases from V and 7 bases from J, with 13 bases in between. CDR1 and CDR2 from the germline V gene are SGHDT and YYEEEE. The CDR3 coding sequence is TGTGCCAGCAGCTTGGCCTTGGTACCTGGTGAAGCTTTCTTT. This translates into CASSLALVPGEAFF.

CDR3 region: CASYSPGQPNEKLFF. The CDR3 DNA reads as TGTGCCAGTTACTCTCCGGGACAACCTAATGAAAAACTGTTTTTT. The V and J genes are TRBV19 and TRBJ1-4, with a possible D match to TRBD1 (6 bases). V was clipped by 8 bases and J by 3 bases, with 16 bases between them. The CDR3 runs 15 residues. Germline CDR1 LNHDA, CDR2 SQIVND (reference sequence).

This chain connects TRBV6-2 or TRBV6-3 to TRBJ2-1; D gene uncertain. The CDR3 length is 11 residues. Trimming stripped 1 base from V and 7 bases from J, with 2 bases between. The germline V gene encodes CDR1 MNHEY and CDR2 SVGEGT. DNA for the CDR3: TGTGCCAGCAGTTACTTGAATGAGCAGTTCTTC. Protein product: CASSYLNEQFF.

The V gene is TRBV19, the J gene TRBJ1-1; 7 positions agree with TRBD1. The germline CDR1 and CDR2 sequences are LNHDA and SQIVND (reference sequence). V was pared by 3 bases and J by 0 bases, with 10 bases of the junction left unmatched. The CDR3 extends over 17 amino acids. CDR3 sequence (DNA): TGTGCCAGTAGTATTTTTCGGACAGGCGACATGAACACTGAAGCTTTCTTT. Residues: CASSIFRTGDMNTEAFF.

The chain carries TRBV29-1 and TRBJ1-1, with 7 bases lining up with TRBD1. Germline CDR1 SQVTM, CDR2 ANQGSEA. The ends lost 7 bases at V and 6 bases at J; junction bases unmatched: 5. The CDR3 extends over 11 amino acids. CDR3 amino acids: CSAGGTAEAFF. CDR3 coding DNA: TGCAGCGCAGGGGGGACAGCTGAAGCTTTCTTT.

The rearrangement links TRBV6-8 to TRBJ1-3; the D is unclear. Between the trimmed V and J ends, which lost 2 bases and 2 bases, there was a span of 13 bases. Germline loops: CDR1 MNHGY, CDR2 SAAAGT. The CDR3 length is 16 residues. This chain's CDR3 is CASSYRISLAGNTIYF. In nucleotides, the CDR3 is TGTGCCAGCAGTTACCGGATTTCTCTAGCTGGAAACACCATATATTTT.

The chain is built from TRBV6-5 and TRBJ2-7; D is possibly TRBD1 or TRBD2 (6 bases each). The CDR3 loop spans 13 amino acids. Germline CDR1 MNHEY, CDR2 SVGAGI. V was pared by 8 bases and J by 4 bases, with 15 bases between. The chain's CDR3 is CASLTGTLYEQYF. The CDR3 nucleotides read TGTGCCAGCCTAACAGGGACTCTGTACGAGCAGTACTTC.

The V and J genes are TRBV3-1 (or the pseudogene TRBV3-2) and TRBJ1-2; D unclear. Per germline, CDR1 LGHDT and CDR2 YNNKEL (reference sequence). The CDR3 extends over 13 amino acids. V lost 1 base and J 7 bases, leaving 10 bases between the germline ends. CDR3 nucleotide sequence: TGTGCCAGCAGCCAAGTGATATCTGGTGGCTACACCTTC. It specifies CASSQVISGGYTF.

V usage is TRBV29-1 and J usage is TRBJ1-4; 7 bases agree with TRBD1. The CDR3 totals 14 residues. Germline CDR1 and CDR2: SQVTM and ANQGSEA. The V gene end was trimmed by 7 bases and the J gene end by 2 bases; junction bases not matched to a gene: 7. The CDR3 loop reads CSAGRGNTNEKLFF. The CDR3 DNA reads TGCAGCGCCGGCAGGGGGAACACTAATGAAAAACTGTTTTTT.

The chain joins TRBV27 to TRBJ1-6; D is ambiguous. There are 14 residues in the CDR3. Trimming stripped 2 bases from V and 13 bases from J, with 15 bases between. Per the germline V gene, CDR1 is MNHEY and CDR2 is SMNVEV (reference sequence). CDR3 DNA: TGTGCCAGCAGTTTACCCCCACCGTTAGGTCCCCTCCACTTT. This gives the protein CASSLPPPLGPLHF.

The chain carries TRBV4-2 and TRBJ2-1; 11 positions match TRBD2. Germline V gene data show CDR1 as LGHNA and CDR2 as YNFKEQ. J gave up 0 bases and V 4 bases, and 2 bases lay outside the gene matches. The CDR3 contains 16 residues. This CDR3 reads CASSPLAGGSYNEQFF. Here the CDR3 DNA reads TGTGCCAGCAGCCCCCTAGCGGGGGGCTCCTACAATGAGCAGTTCTTC.

The J gene is TRBJ1-1, the V gene TRBV6-5; D gene ambiguous. CDR1 is MNHEY and CDR2 is SVGAGI in the germline V gene. This CDR3 contains 12 residues. V was shortened by 5 bases and J by 5 bases, with 9 bases between the two germline ends. The CDR3 DNA reads as TGTGCCAGCAGTCCCCGGGAGACTGAAGCTTTCTTT. Protein product: CASSPRETEAFF.

The rearrangement uses TRBV3-1 (or the pseudogene TRBV3-2) and TRBJ1-1, with D possibly being TRBD1 (5 bases). Germline CDR1 and CDR2: LGHDT and YNNKEL (reference sequence). V lost 3 bases, J lost 4 bases, and 15 bases lay in between. This CDR3 comprises 15 residues. The CDR3 is CASSQVDSPPTEAFF. The CDR3 nucleotides read TGTGCCAGCAGCCAGGTCGACAGTCCTCCCACTGAAGCTTTCTTT.

The CDR3 DNA is TGTGCCAGCAGTGCGCAGGGTGGTGGCACTGAAGCTTTCTTT. As protein: CASSAQGGGTEAFF. The chain is built from TRBV6-6 and TRBJ1-1; a weak D match, TRBD1 (5 bases). CDR1 and CDR2 from the germline V gene are MNHNY and SVGAGI (reference sequence). The CDR3 totals 14 residues. V lost 5 bases and J 4 bases, leaving 14 bases between the germline ends.

The V gene is TRBV6-5, the J gene TRBJ2-2; 9 bases line up with TRBD2. CDR3 length: 14 residues. Unmatched junction bases numbered 9, after V lost 9 bases and J lost 7 bases. CDR1 MNHEY and CDR2 SVGAGI come from the germline V gene. The CDR3 coding sequence is TGTGCCAGTCAGGAGAGCGGGGGGTTCGGGGAGCTGTTTTTT. Amino acid sequence: CASQESGGFGELFF.

This clone was seen only once. V is TRBV19 and J is TRBJ1-5; 8 nucleotides align to TRBD1. Trimming cost V 2 bases and J 3 bases; bases outside gene matches: 3. CDR1 and CDR2 from the germline V gene are LNHDA and SQIVND (reference sequence). CDR3 size: 15 residues. Here the CDR3 reads CASSISGQANQPQHF. CDR3 sequence (DNA): TGTGCCAGTAGTATATCGGGACAGGCCAATCAGCCCCAGCATTTT.